The T cell receptor beta chain under discussion was sequenced for a study of blood T cell repertoires in COVID-19. Whole-study context: Samples representing acute and convalescent COVID-19 were sourced from the United States, Italy and Spain. Sources were T cells, B-cell-depleted T cells, or PBMCs; the material itself was cDNA or gDNA.

Patients of the Seattle cohort, enrolled during active infection, were followed longitudinally. As handled by the study authors: For nucleated cells, counts were estimated from reference gene primer amplification. Libraries were prepared by immunoSEQ multiplex PCR; TCRdb keeps only in-frame clonotypes and omits some of them. V and J calls and clone size are as listed in that table; D and trimming were resolved from the DNA. Among 150,000 to 200,000 clones listed, around 80% were seen once. This CDR3 has 17 amino acids. V gave up 5 bases and J gave up 4 bases, with 24 bases separating them. Germline CDR1 SNHLY, CDR2 FYNNEI.

The V and J genes are TRBV2 and TRBJ2-7; possibly TRBD1 for D (7 bases). The sample consisted of peripheral blood. The receptor's source is an elderly woman with COVID-19, enrolled during active disease. The CDR3 nucleotides are TGTGCCAGCAGTCAGGGAGGATGGGGACAGAAAGAATACGAGCAGTACTTC. Protein: CASSQGGWGQKEYEQYF.